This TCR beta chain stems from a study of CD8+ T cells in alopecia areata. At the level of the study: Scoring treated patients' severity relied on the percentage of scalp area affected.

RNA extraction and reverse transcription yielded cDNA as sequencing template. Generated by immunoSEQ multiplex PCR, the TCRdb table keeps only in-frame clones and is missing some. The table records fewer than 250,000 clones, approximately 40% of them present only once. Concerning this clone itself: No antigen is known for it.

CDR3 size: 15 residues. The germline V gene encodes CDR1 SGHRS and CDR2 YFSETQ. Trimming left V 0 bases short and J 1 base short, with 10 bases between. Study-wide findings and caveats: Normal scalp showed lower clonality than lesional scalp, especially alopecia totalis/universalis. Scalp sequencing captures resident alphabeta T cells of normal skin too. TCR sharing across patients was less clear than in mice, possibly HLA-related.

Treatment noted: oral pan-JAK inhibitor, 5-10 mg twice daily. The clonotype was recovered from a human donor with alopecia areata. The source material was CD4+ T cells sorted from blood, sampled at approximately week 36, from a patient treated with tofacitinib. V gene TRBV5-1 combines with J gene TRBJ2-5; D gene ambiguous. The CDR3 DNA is TGCGCCAGCAGCTTGGAACTAACGGGCCAAGAGACCCAGTACTTC. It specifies CASSLELTGQETQYF.